This entry lists 27 T cell receptor beta chains sequenced from one sample in a study of T-cell memory formation after mild COVID-19. TCRdb independently ran MiXCR on the 5' RACE reads; one entry per CDR3 protein. The table shows fewer than 70,000 distinct CDR3 sequences, with roughly 9.5% occurring only once. The specimen sequenced was PBMCs or a T cell subset sorted from them (not recorded which). The source of these receptors is a man younger than 35 who had mild COVID-19 (a few samples of this study predate the infection). Cell type and time point are not known.

The V gene is TRBV29-1, the J gene TRBJ2-5, with 7 bases identical to TRBD1. J gave up 5 bases and V 4 bases, and 7 bases lay outside the gene matches. This CDR3 has 13 amino acids. Germline assignment: CDR1 SQVTM and CDR2 ANQGSEA. CDR3 region: CSVANRGLETQYF. The CDR3 region has the DNA TGCAGCGTTGCTAACAGGGGATTGGAGACCCAGTACTTC.

This clonotype appeared a few times. The V call is TRBV7-3, the J call TRBJ2-1; D is unresolved. This CDR3 region has 14 residues. Trimming pared 1 base from V and 7 bases from J, leaving 11 bases between. Germline lookup yields CDR1 SGHTA and CDR2 FQGTGA. The CDR3 sequence is CASSLMGLVNEQFF. CDR3 DNA: TGTGCCAGCAGCTTAATGGGCCTCGTAAATGAGCAGTTCTTC.

J is TRBJ1-2 and V is TRBV12-3 or TRBV12-4, with a tentative D call TRBD1 (5 bases). Deletions cut 6 bases from V and 4 bases from J, with 12 bases between. The CDR3 runs 13 residues. CDR3: CASSRDSLYGYTF. The CDR3 DNA follows: TGTGCCAGCAGCCGAGACAGCCTCTATGGCTACACCTTC.

This clonotype came up a few times. V gene TRBV10-3 combines with J gene TRBJ2-3; TRBD2 might be the D (5 bases). Germline V gives CDR1 ENHRY, CDR2 SYGVKD. The CDR3 contains 14 residues. V lost 6 bases and J lost 1, with 11 bases in between. For the CDR3, the DNA is TGTGCCATCAGAGTCGGGGTGGGCACAGATACGCAGTATTTT. It specifies CAIRVGVGTDTQYF.

This chain connects TRBV4-2 to TRBJ1-6; D perhaps matches TRBD1 (5 bases). Trimming left V 4 bases short and J 6 bases short, with 13 bases between. This CDR3 has 15 amino acids. Germline assignment: CDR1 LGHNA and CDR2 YNFKEQ. The CDR3 region is CASSPGGRINSPLHF. For the CDR3, the DNA is TGTGCCAGCAGCCCGGGGGGTCGGATTAATTCACCCCTCCACTTT.

A few counts support this clonotype. The rearrangement links TRBV29-1 to TRBJ1-1; D gene unclear. Germline values: CDR1 SQVTM, CDR2 ANQGSEA. This CDR3 is 12 amino acids long. Trimming left V 4 bases short and J 0 bases short, with 6 bases between. CDR3 region: CSVVSVNTEAFF. Written as DNA, the CDR3 is TGCAGCGTTGTTTCCGTGAACACTGAAGCTTTCTTT. The full variable domain, with the rest looked up from reference TRBV29-1 and TRBJ1-1, is SAVISQKPSRDICQRGTSLTIQCQVDSQVTMMFWYRQQPGQSLTLIATANQGSEATYESGFVIDKFPISRPNLTFSTLTVSNMSPEDSSIYLCSVVSVNTEAFFGQGTRLTVV.

The chain has TRBV10-3 and TRBJ2-3, with D possibly being TRBD2 (6 bases). V lost 3 bases and J 5 bases, leaving 9 bases between the germline ends. CDR3 length: 13 amino acids. Looked up from germline, CDR1 is ENHRY and CDR2 is SYGVKD. The CDR3 loop reads CAISDGEEDTQYF. DNA for the CDR3: TGTGCCATCAGTGACGGGGAGGAAGATACGCAGTATTTT.

The sample holds a few counts of this clonotype. The chain combines TRBV4-2 with TRBJ2-1; maybe TRBD2 (7 bases). V gave up 4 bases and J gave up 5 bases, with 21 bases separating them. The CDR3 extends over 17 amino acids. The germline gives CDR1 LGHNA, CDR2 YNFKEQ. The CDR3 region is CASSPGRMGGADNEQFF. CDR3 nucleotide sequence: TGTGCCAGCAGCCCAGGCAGGATGGGGGGGGCCGACAATGAGCAGTTCTTC.

There are many counts of this clonotype. J is TRBJ2-5 and V is TRBV5-5, with 10 nucleotides matching TRBD1. Germline CDR1 SGHKS, CDR2 YYEKEE (reference sequence). This CDR3 region has 15 residues. V gave up 4 bases and J gave up 3 bases; unmatched junction bases: 6. CDR3 DNA: TGTGCCAGCAGCCGACAGGGGGCGGGCGAAGAGACCCAGTACTTC. Translated, it gives CASSRQGAGEETQYF.

This clonotype has at least ten counts. The rearrangement joins TRBV12-3 or TRBV12-4 to TRBJ2-1; a possible D gene is TRBD2 (5 bases). This CDR3 region has 13 residues. The V and J ends lost 1 base and 7 bases respectively, with 8 bases between them. CDR3 nucleotides: TGTGCCAGCAGTTTAGGACGGAGGAATGAGCAGTTCTTC. It translates to CASSLGRRNEQFF.

The CDR3 spells CASSSQRGSYEQYF. CDR3 nucleotides: TGTGCCAGCAGCTCCCAAAGGGGGTCCTACGAGCAGTACTTC. V usage is TRBV5-6 and J usage is TRBJ2-7; perhaps TRBD1 as D (6 bases). Germline CDR1 is SGHDT and CDR2 is YYEEEE. The CDR3 is 14 residues long. Trimming removed 3 bases at V and 1 base at J, with 11 bases between.

This clonotype is medium-sized by share. V gene TRBV29-1 combines with J gene TRBJ2-1, with D unresolved. The CDR3 has 14 residues. Germline CDR1 and CDR2: SQVTM and ANQGSEA. V was pared by 2 bases and J by 3 bases, with 11 bases between. Written as DNA, the CDR3 is TGCAGCGTTGAACCAGTCTACAGCTACAATGAGCAGTTCTTC. It is translated as CSVEPVYSYNEQFF.

This sequence joins TRBV20-1 and TRBJ2-1; D is perhaps TRBD1 or TRBD2 (6 bases each). The germline V and J ends were trimmed by 3 bases and 6 bases, with 15 bases remaining between them. This CDR3 contains 14 residues. Germline V gene data show CDR1 as DFQATT and CDR2 as SNEGSKA (reference sequence). For the CDR3, the DNA is TGCAGTGCTAGCGGGGGCCGCGCTACCAATGAGCAGTTCTTC. This sequence encodes CSASGGRATNEQFF.

The CDR3 loop is CASSLNRAYGYTF. The CDR3 DNA follows: TGCGCCAGCAGCTTGAATAGAGCCTATGGCTACACCTTC. This chain connects TRBV5-1 to TRBJ1-2; the D is unclear. This CDR3 contains 13 residues. The ends were cut back, 1 base at V and 4 bases at J, with 8 bases in the middle. Germline V gene data show CDR1 as SGHRS and CDR2 as YFSETQ.

This chain joins TRBV28 and TRBJ2-7; 10 bases agree with TRBD1. CDR1 is MDHEN, CDR2 SYDVKM, per germline. This CDR3 is built from 16 residues. J was trimmed by 3 bases and V by 5 bases; bases with no gene match: 10. The CDR3 spells CASSATGGRSYYEQYV. DNA for the CDR3: TGTGCCAGCAGTGCGACAGGGGGCAGATCTTACTACGAGCAGTACGTC.

The table lists this clonotype with a few counts. V gene TRBV6-5 combines with J gene TRBJ1-4; 7 bases are a match to TRBD1. The CDR3 spans 15 residues. Unmatched junction bases numbered 1, after V lost 0 bases and J lost 3 bases. The germline CDR1 and CDR2 sequences are MNHEY and SVGAGI. The CDR3 sequence: CASSYSGQPNEKLFF. The CDR3 DNA reads as TGTGCCAGCAGTTACTCGGGACAGCCTAATGAAAAACTGTTTTTT.

The sample holds a few counts of this clonotype. Here the CDR3 reads CASNGGVNEQFF. CDR3 bases: TGCGCCAGCAACGGCGGGGTCAATGAGCAGTTCTTC. The gene calls are TRBV10-2 and TRBJ2-1, with a weak D call TRBD2 (6 bases). Germline V gene lookup returns CDR1 WSHSY and CDR2 SAAADI. CDR3 size: 12 residues. V lost 7 bases, J lost 6 bases, and 10 bases lay in between.

This clonotype has only a few counts. The V and J genes are TRBV4-1 and TRBJ2-3; TRBD1 aligns across 7 bases. The CDR3 contains 16 residues. The V and J ends lost 6 bases and 0 bases, in that order; junction bases with no gene match: 9. Germline CDR1 is MGHRA and CDR2 is YSYEKL. CDR3 sequence reads: CASRDGTASSTDTQYF. The CDR3 DNA reads as TGCGCCAGCAGGGATGGGACAGCTTCTAGCACAGATACGCAGTATTTT.

This chain joins TRBV7-6 and TRBJ1-5, with D tentatively TRBD1 (5 bases). Trimming pared 5 bases from V and 0 bases from J, leaving 11 bases between. Germline-derived CDR1 and CDR2 are SGHVS and FNYEAQ. The CDR3 loop spans 15 amino acids. The CDR3 loop reads CASSNGHNSNQPQHF. The CDR3 DNA reads TGTGCCAGCAGCAACGGACACAATAGCAATCAGCCCCAGCATTTT.

The chain joins TRBV3-1 to TRBJ2-1; 9 bases map to TRBD1. There are 15 residues in the CDR3. The germline CDR1 and CDR2 sequences are LGHDT and YNNKEL (reference sequence). The V segment lost 8 bases and the J segment 6 bases; nucleotides outside the gene matches: 11. CDR3 loop: CASVGGTGPVNEQFF. CDR3 DNA sequence: TGTGCCAGCGTGGGGGGGACAGGGCCCGTCAATGAGCAGTTCTTC.

This clonotype has just a few counts. A much larger clone lies a single base off, so this may be a read error. The V and J genes are TRBV7-2 and TRBJ2-5, with D hard to call. Germline V gene sequence: CDR1 SGHTA, CDR2 FQGNSA. The CDR3 is 11 amino acids. The V gene lost 2 bases and the J gene lost 3 bases, with 1 base spanning the gap. The CDR3 DNA reads as TGTGCCAGCAGCTTAAAAGAGACCCAGTACTTC. This sequence encodes CASSLKETQYF.

The table lists this clonotype with a few counts. The chain is built from TRBV29-1 and TRBJ1-6; D is ambiguous. V shed 7 bases and J shed 5 bases, with 9 bases lying between them. Looked up from germline, CDR1 is SQVTM and CDR2 is ANQGSEA. CDR3 size: 12 residues. The CDR3 coding sequence is TGCAGCGCACGGGGTGATAATTCACCCCTCCACTTT. This encodes CSARGDNSPLHF.

This clonotype came up a few times. The chain couples TRBV4-3 to TRBJ1-1; maybe TRBD1 (5 bases). Germline V gene lookup returns CDR1 LGHNA and CDR2 YSLEER. The CDR3 loop spans 16 amino acids. Trimming removed 0 bases at V and 2 bases at J, with 13 bases between. CDR3 region: CASSQDRWTHNTEAFF. The CDR3 DNA sequence: TGCGCCAGCAGCCAAGATCGATGGACACACAACACTGAAGCTTTCTTT.

The chain combines TRBV6-5 with TRBJ1-2; no reliable D call. CDR1 is MNHEY, CDR2 SVGAGI, per germline. Trimming left V 6 bases short and J 5 bases short, with 13 bases between. This CDR3 has 13 residues. The CDR3 DNA sequence: TGTGCCAGCAGCCCGGGAAACAAATATGGCTACACCTTC. Protein sequence: CASSPGNKYGYTF.

This clonotype was counted only a few times. The chain couples TRBV6-6 to TRBJ1-1, with D perhaps matching TRBD1 (5 bases). CDR1 is MNHNY and CDR2 is SVGAGI in the germline V gene (reference sequence). V was shortened by 8 bases and J by 11 bases, with 15 bases between the two germline ends. CDR3 length: 11 amino acids. CDR3 region: CASRQGDLAFF. The CDR3 nucleotides read TGTGCCAGCCGTCAGGGAGACCTGGCTTTCTTT.

J is TRBJ2-7 and V is TRBV25-1, with a tentative D call TRBD1 (6 bases). In germline, CDR1 is MGHDK, CDR2 SYGVNS. The CDR3 contains 13 residues. Trimming stripped 2 bases from V and 2 bases from J, with 7 bases between. In nucleotides, the CDR3 is TGTGCCAGCAGTGAAACAGGGACCTACGAGCAGTACGTC. Protein: CASSETGTYEQYV.

The chain is built from TRBV7-2 and TRBJ2-7, with 11 bases identical to TRBD2. CDR1 is SGHTA and CDR2 is FQGNSA in the germline V gene. V lost 6 bases, J lost 2 bases, and 6 bases stayed unmatched. This CDR3 spans 15 amino acids. CDR3 sequence (DNA): TGTGCCAGCAGTATTCTAGCGGGGGGAACCTACGAGCAGTACGTC. Encoded protein: CASSILAGGTYEQYV.